The rows below give T cell receptor beta chains drawn from one sample of a study of CD8 T cells in ankylosing spondylitis. TCRdb used MiXCR to reprocess the 5' RACE reads, holding one entry per CDR3 protein. The sample yields hundreds of thousands of distinct CDR3 sequences, about 24% seen once. Sequenced material: blood, either unsorted or a sorted T cell fraction (not recorded which). Receptors originate from a male donor with ankylosing spondylitis. The CDR3 runs from the conserved cysteine through the conserved F or W. D genes are given only for firm matches. Clone size is not always given. Where it is, it says once, few, many or a class for expanded clones.

v_gene: TRBV18
abundance: NA
j_gene: TRBJ2-2
d_gene: NA
CDR3aa: CASSPPGPTGELFF
CDR3nt: TGTGCCAGCTCACCCCCAGGGCCCACCGGGGAGCTGTTTTTT

v_gene: TRBV5-1
abundance: NA
j_gene: TRBJ1-2
d_gene: NA
CDR3aa: CASSLVAGDSNYGYTF
CDR3nt: TGCGCCAGCAGCTTGGTGGCGGGGGACTCTAACTATGGCTACACCTTC

v_gene: TRBV11-2
abundance: NA
j_gene: TRBJ2-5
d_gene: TRBD1
CDR3aa: CASSLGPGTGRETQYF
CDR3nt: TGTGCCAGCAGCTTAGGCCCGGGGACAGGGAGGGAGACCCAGTACTTC

v_gene: TRBV5-1
abundance: few
j_gene: TRBJ2-7
d_gene: TRBD1
CDR3aa: CASSLGQGVNWDEQYF
CDR3nt: TGCGCCAGCAGTTTGGGACAGGGGGTCAATTGGGACGAGCAGTACTTC

v_gene: TRBV7-2
abundance: NA
j_gene: TRBJ1-2
d_gene: NA
CDR3aa: CATNNVGGSSNYGYTF
CDR3nt: TGTGCCACTAATAACGTGGGGGGTTCATCGAACTATGGCTACACCTTC

v_gene: TRBV7-2
abundance: many
j_gene: TRBJ1-1
d_gene: NA
CDR3aa: CASSLRVHTEAFF
CDR3nt: TGTGCCAGCAGCTTACGTGTGCACACTGAAGCTTTCTTT

v_gene: TRBV7-9
abundance: NA
j_gene: TRBJ2-3
d_gene: TRBD1
CDR3aa: CASSVTGYTDTQYF
CDR3nt: TGTGCCAGCAGCGTGACAGGGTACACAGATACGCAGTATTTT

v_gene: TRBV20-1
abundance: NA
j_gene: TRBJ1-2
d_gene: TRBD1
CDR3aa: CSATGGAEYGYTF
CDR3nt: TGCAGTGCTACAGGGGGCGCTGAGTATGGCTACACCTTC

v_gene: TRBV5-1
abundance: NA
j_gene: TRBJ2-3
d_gene: NA
CDR3aa: CASSLDGDVTDTQYF
CDR3nt: TGCGCCAGCAGCTTGGATGGGGACGTCACAGATACGCAGTATTTT

v_gene: TRBV24-1
abundance: few
j_gene: TRBJ2-5
d_gene: TRBD1
CDR3aa: CATSDLNLQGSEETQYF
CDR3nt: TGTGCCACCAGTGATCTCAACCTACAGGGGTCGGAAGAGACCCAGTACTTC

v_gene: TRBV24-1
abundance: NA
j_gene: TRBJ2-1
d_gene: NA
CDR3aa: CATSVAAASSYNEQFF
CDR3nt: TGTGCCACCAGTGTGGCGGCAGCGAGCTCCTACAATGAGCAGTTCTTC

v_gene: TRBV5-5
abundance: NA
j_gene: TRBJ1-1
d_gene: NA
CDR3aa: CASSLGTGGQPPEAFF
CDR3nt: TGTGCCAGCAGCTTAGGGACCGGGGGTCAGCCTCCTGAAGCTTTCTTT

v_gene: TRBV5-1
abundance: NA
j_gene: TRBJ2-2
d_gene: TRBD2
CDR3aa: CASSLAGGPMNTGELFF
CDR3nt: TGCGCCAGCAGCTTGGCGGGAGGGCCAATGAACACCGGGGAGCTGTTTTTT

v_gene: TRBV4-2
abundance: NA
j_gene: TRBJ1-4
d_gene: NA
CDR3aa: CASSQDFVRASNEKLFF
CDR3nt: TGTGCCAGCAGCCAAGATTTTGTCAGGGCATCTAATGAAAAACTGTTTTTT

v_gene: TRBV12-3/TRBV12-4
abundance: NA
j_gene: TRBJ1-5
d_gene: TRBD1
CDR3aa: CASSGQGGNQPQHF
CDR3nt: TGTGCCAGCAGTGGACAGGGTGGCAATCAGCCCCAGCATTTT

v_gene: TRBV15
abundance: NA
j_gene: TRBJ1-5
d_gene: NA
CDR3aa: CATSRDPQSGNQPQHF
CDR3nt: TGTGCCACCAGCAGAGATCCCCAGTCGGGCAATCAGCCCCAGCATTTT

v_gene: TRBV5-5
abundance: NA
j_gene: TRBJ2-1
d_gene: TRBD1
CDR3aa: CARSSGTGTYNEQFF
CDR3nt: TGTGCCAGGAGCTCGGGGACAGGGACCTACAATGAGCAGTTCTTC

v_gene: TRBV24-1
abundance: few
j_gene: TRBJ1-2
d_gene: TRBD1
CDR3aa: CATSDSRDRTYGYTF
CDR3nt: TGTGCCACCAGTGATAGCCGGGACAGAACATATGGCTACACCTTC

v_gene: TRBV18
abundance: NA
j_gene: TRBJ1-4
d_gene: NA
CDR3aa: CASSANGNNEKLFF
CDR3nt: TGTGCCAGCTCAGCCAATGGGAACAATGAAAAACTGTTTTTT

v_gene: TRBV15
abundance: NA
j_gene: TRBJ2-3
d_gene: TRBD2
CDR3aa: CATSRQRAGSTDTQYF
CDR3nt: TGTGCCACCAGCAGGCAAAGAGCGGGGTCCACAGATACGCAGTATTTT

v_gene: TRBV28
abundance: NA
j_gene: TRBJ1-5
d_gene: NA
CDR3aa: CASSRLYGNQPQHF
CDR3nt: TGTGCCAGCAGCCGTCTGTATGGGAATCAGCCCCAGCATTTT

v_gene: TRBV5-1
abundance: few
j_gene: TRBJ1-1
d_gene: NA
CDR3aa: CASRPGHDTEAFF
CDR3nt: TGCGCCAGCAGACCGGGACACGACACTGAAGCTTTCTTT